Detailed here is one T cell receptor beta chain. V trimming: 3 bases; J trimming: 4 bases; junction bases outside the gene matches: 6. The CDR3 spans 15 residues. The V gene's germline CDR1 is SGHTA and CDR2 FQGNSA. The data derive from a study of T cells after somatic rescue of genetic block. Clones were sequenced by immunoSEQ multiplex PCR, and TCRdb holds only the in-frame ones, with some missing. The table lists 100,000 to 120,000 clones, around 90% of them singletons. The rearrangement joins TRBV7-2 to TRBJ2-1; 7 bases map to TRBD1. This clonotype originated in a woman younger than 30. Input material: peripheral blood mononuclear cells (PBMCs). CDR3 amino acids: CASSFPRQGYNEQFF. CDR3 DNA: TGTGCCAGCAGCTTTCCGAGACAGGGTTACAATGAGCAGTTCTTC.